The text below deals with one T cell receptor beta chain. These data belong to a study of blood T cell repertoires in COVID-19. Study details: Samples representing acute and convalescent COVID-19 were sourced from the United States, Italy and Spain. The analysed material was cDNA or gDNA that came from T cells, B-cell-depleted T cells, or PBMCs.

Authors' processing steps: Reference gene primer amplification yielded estimated nucleated cell counts. Sequencing used immunoSEQ multiplex PCR; TCRdb keeps in-frame clones, though not all of them. That table is the source of V, J and clone size, and D and trimming were worked out from the DNA. The profile shows 250,000 to 300,000 clones, more than 70% of them singletons. V shed 0 bases and J shed 5 bases, with 7 bases lying between them. The V gene's germline CDR1 is LGHNA and CDR2 YNFKEQ. The CDR3 has 13 amino acids. The sample taken for sequencing was peripheral blood. The TCR was taken from a man aged 80 or over with acute or convalescent COVID-19. The V and J genes are TRBV4-2 and TRBJ1-1; D is unclear. The CDR3 reads CASSQEPGTEAFF. In DNA form, the CDR3 reads TGTGCCAGCAGCCAAGAGCCGGGGACTGAAGCTTTCTTT.